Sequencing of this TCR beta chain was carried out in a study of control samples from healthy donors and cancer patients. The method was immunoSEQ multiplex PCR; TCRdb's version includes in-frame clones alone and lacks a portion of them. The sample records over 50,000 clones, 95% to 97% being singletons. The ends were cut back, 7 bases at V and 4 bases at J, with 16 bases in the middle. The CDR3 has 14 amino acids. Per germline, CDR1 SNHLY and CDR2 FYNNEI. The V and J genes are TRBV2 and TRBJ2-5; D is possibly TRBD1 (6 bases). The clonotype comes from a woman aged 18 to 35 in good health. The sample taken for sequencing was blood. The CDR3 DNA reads TGTGCCAGCACCTACGGGACATCGGGAGAGACCCAGTACTTC. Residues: CASTYGTSGETQYF. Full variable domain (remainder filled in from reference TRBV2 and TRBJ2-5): EPEVTQTPSHQVTQMGQEVILRCVPISNHLYFYWYRQILGQKVEFLVSFYNNEISEKSEIFDDQFSVERPDGSNFTLKIRSTKLEDSAMYFCASTYGTSGETQYFGPGTRLLVL.